The T cell receptor beta chain described here comes from a study of T cell changes during pregnancy in multiple sclerosis. Germline-derived CDR1 and CDR2 are SGHTS and YDEGEE. This CDR3 has 16 residues. J gave up 0 bases and V 4 bases, and 6 bases lay outside the gene matches. Measured with immunoSEQ multiplex PCR; TCRdb has only the in-frame clones, and not every one. In the table there are under 95,000 clones, around 92% of which are singletons. The chain combines TRBV5-8 with TRBJ1-5, with 8 bases lining up with TRBD1. The sequences come from peripheral blood, collected after pregnancy. The clonotype was recovered from a female donor in good health, enrolled as a control in a pregnancy study. The CDR3 sequence: CASSLGQGYSNQPQHF. The CDR3 DNA sequence: TGTGCCAGCAGCCTCGGACAGGGATATAGCAATCAGCCCCAGCATTTT.